These T cell receptor beta chains were read from a single sample in a study of T cells in Graves' hyperthyroidism and ophthalmopathy. TCRdb independently ran MiXCR on the multiplex PCR reads; one entry per CDR3 protein. The table includes over 700,000 distinct CDR3 sequences, approximately 19% detected once. The sequencing input was blood. These receptors were collected from a woman between 50 and 59 years old with Graves' hyperthyroidism that later progressed to Graves' ophthalmopathy. The CDR3 runs from the conserved cysteine through the conserved F or W. The D gene is left open where the match is weak. Clone size is given for some rows only: seen once, a few or many times, or a class if the clone is expanded.

D,size,J,length,V,CDR3,DNA
.,few,TRBJ1-5,19,TRBV19,CASSPLGRDQEYSNQPQHF,TGTGCCAGTAGCCCTCTAGGCAGGGATCAAGAGTATAGCAATCAGCCCCAGCATTTT
.,many,TRBJ1-2,12,TRBV3-1,CASSQAGVGYTF,TGTGCCAGCAGCCAAGCAGGGGTTGGCTACACCTTC
.,many,TRBJ1-3,14,TRBV6-1,CASSEARVGNTIYF,TGTGCCAGCAGTGAAGCGCGGGTTGGAAACACCATATATTTT
TRBD2,many,TRBJ2-1,14,TRBV18,CASRRGGRYNEQFF,TGTGCCAGCCGGCGGGGGGGCAGGTACAATGAGCAGTTCTTC
.,.,TRBJ1-1,11,TRBV20-1,CSADMNTEAFF,TGCAGTGCGGATATGAACACTGAAGCTTTCTTT
.,many,TRBJ2-1,14,TRBV20-1,CSARDFRTNNEQFF,TGCAGTGCTAGAGATTTCCGGACAAACAATGAGCAGTTCTTC
.,many,TRBJ1-4,12,TRBV3-1,CASSRPNEKLLF,TGTGCCAGCAGCCGACCTAATGAAAAACTGCTTTTT
.,many,TRBJ2-3,16,TRBV18,CASSPPLRRVPDTQYF,TGTGCCAGCTCACCGCCACTGAGGAGGGTTCCAGATACGCAGTATTTT
.,few,TRBJ1-1,17,TRBV3-1,CASSPLVSGIMNTEAFF,TGTGCCAGCAGCCCCCTTGTTTCAGGGATAATGAACACTGAAGCTTTCTTT
.,many,TRBJ2-7,15,TRBV12-3/TRBV12-4,CASTWSGARTYEQYF,TGTGCCAGCACCTGGTCGGGGGCGAGGACCTACGAGCAGTACTTC
.,many,TRBJ1-5,15,TRBV12-3/TRBV12-4,CASSPRDISNQPQHF,TGTGCCAGCAGCCCGCGGGACATTAGCAATCAGCCCCAGCATTTT
TRBD2,.,TRBJ2-5,17,TRBV11-2,CASSLRRGSGGAETQYF,TGTGCCAGCAGCCTGAGAAGGGGTAGCGGGGGGGCAGAGACCCAGTACTTC
.,.,TRBJ1-6,17,TRBV6-1,CASSEDSTSSYNSPLHF,TGTGCCAGCAGTGAAGACAGCACGAGCTCCTATAATTCACCCCTCCACTTT
.,once,TRBJ2-1,12,TRBV6-1,CASTRPGNEQFF,TGTGCCAGCACGCGACCGGGCAATGAGCAGTTCTTC
.,few,TRBJ1-3,14,TRBV3-1,CASSQGDTGNTIYF,TGTGCCAGCAGCCAGGGGGATACTGGAAACACCATATATTTT
.,many,TRBJ1-4,19,TRBV2,CASSEPSGVVITTNEKLFF,TGTGCCAGCAGTGAACCGTCAGGGGTAGTTATTACGACTAATGAAAAACTGTTTTTT
.,many,TRBJ1-1,15,TRBV11-2,CASRTRQAMNTEAFF,TGTGCCAGCAGAACACGACAGGCTATGAACACTGAAGCTTTCTTT
TRBD1,many,TRBJ2-5,16,TRBV11-2,CASNNEGAPLGETQYF,TGTGCCAGCAACAACGAGGGGGCTCCCTTAGGAGAGACCCAGTACTTC
.,.,TRBJ1-2,12,TRBV10-3,CANKGRLPGYTF,TGTGCCAATAAGGGACGGCTCCCTGGCTACACCTTC
.,once,TRBJ1-2,12,TRBV20-1,CQIRRANYGYTF,TGCCAAATAAGACGCGCTAACTATGGCTACACCTTC
.,.,TRBJ2-1,15,TRBV5-5,CASSPSGGPGYEQFF,TGTGCCAGCAGCCCTTCCGGGGGGCCAGGGTATGAGCAGTTCTTC
TRBD1,.,TRBJ1-2,18,TRBV12-3/TRBV12-4,CASSLGVGGVQGADGYTF,TGTGCCAGCAGTTTAGGGGTTGGTGGGGTACAGGGGGCTGATGGCTACACCTTC
TRBD1,many,TRBJ1-1,12,TRBV11-3,CASSLEQTGAFF,TGTGCCAGCAGCTTAGAACAGACAGGGGCTTTCTTT